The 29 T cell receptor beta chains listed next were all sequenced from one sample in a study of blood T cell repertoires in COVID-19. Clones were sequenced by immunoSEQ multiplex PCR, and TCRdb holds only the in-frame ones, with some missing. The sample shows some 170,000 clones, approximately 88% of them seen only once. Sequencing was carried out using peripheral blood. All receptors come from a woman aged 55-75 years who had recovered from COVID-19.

The CDR3 is CASSFGQGNQPQHF. CDR3 DNA: TGTGCCAGCAGCTTCGGACAGGGCAATCAGCCCCAGCATTTT. The V and J genes are TRBV5-5 and TRBJ1-5, with 7 bases fitting TRBD1. The CDR3 spans 14 residues. CDR1 SGHKS and CDR2 YYEKEE come from the germline V gene (reference sequence). V was pared by 2 bases and J by 2 bases, with 1 base of the junction left unmatched.

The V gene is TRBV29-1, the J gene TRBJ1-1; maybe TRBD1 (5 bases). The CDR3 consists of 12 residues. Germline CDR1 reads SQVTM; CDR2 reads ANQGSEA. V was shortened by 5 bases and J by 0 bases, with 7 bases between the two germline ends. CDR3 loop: CSVRGLNTEAFF. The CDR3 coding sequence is TGCAGCGTTAGGGGTCTGAACACTGAAGCTTTCTTT.

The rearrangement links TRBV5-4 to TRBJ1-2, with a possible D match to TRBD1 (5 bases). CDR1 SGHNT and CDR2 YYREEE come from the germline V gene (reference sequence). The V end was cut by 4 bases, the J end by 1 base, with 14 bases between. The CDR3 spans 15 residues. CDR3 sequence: CASSPGTNLNYGYTF. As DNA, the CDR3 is TGTGCCAGCAGCCCCGGGACTAATCTTAACTATGGCTACACCTTC.

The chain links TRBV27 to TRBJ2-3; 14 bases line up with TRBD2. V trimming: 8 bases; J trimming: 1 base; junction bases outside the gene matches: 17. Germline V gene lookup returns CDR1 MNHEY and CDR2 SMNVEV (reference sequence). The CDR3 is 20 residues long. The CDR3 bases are TGTGCCAGCTCACCCGGGGGCCCGGGACTAGCGGGGGTCGGCACAGATACGCAGTATTTT. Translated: CASSPGGPGLAGVGTDTQYF.

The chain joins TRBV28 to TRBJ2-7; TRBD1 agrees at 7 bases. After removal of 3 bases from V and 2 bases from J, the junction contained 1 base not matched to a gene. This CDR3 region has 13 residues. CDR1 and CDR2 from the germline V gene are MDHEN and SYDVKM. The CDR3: CASSLGQTYEQYF. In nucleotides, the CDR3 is TGTGCCAGCAGTTTGGGACAGACCTACGAGCAGTACTTC.

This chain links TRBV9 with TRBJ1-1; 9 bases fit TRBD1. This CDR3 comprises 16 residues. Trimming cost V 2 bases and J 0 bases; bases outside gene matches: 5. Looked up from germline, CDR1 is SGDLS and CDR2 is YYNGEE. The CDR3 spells CASSVWTGEMNTEAFF. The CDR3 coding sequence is TGTGCCAGCAGCGTCTGGACAGGGGAAATGAACACTGAAGCTTTCTTT.

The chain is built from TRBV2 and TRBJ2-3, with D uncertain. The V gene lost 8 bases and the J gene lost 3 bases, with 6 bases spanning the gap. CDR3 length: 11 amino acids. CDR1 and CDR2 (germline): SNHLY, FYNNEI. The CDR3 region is CASQATDTQYF. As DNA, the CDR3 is TGTGCCAGCCAAGCAACAGATACGCAGTATTTT. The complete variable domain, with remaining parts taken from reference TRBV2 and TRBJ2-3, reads EPEVTQTPSHQVTQMGQEVILRCVPISNHLYFYWYRQILGQKVEFLVSFYNNEISEKSEIFDDQFSVERPDGSNFTLKIRSTKLEDSAMYFCASQATDTQYFGPGTRLTVL.

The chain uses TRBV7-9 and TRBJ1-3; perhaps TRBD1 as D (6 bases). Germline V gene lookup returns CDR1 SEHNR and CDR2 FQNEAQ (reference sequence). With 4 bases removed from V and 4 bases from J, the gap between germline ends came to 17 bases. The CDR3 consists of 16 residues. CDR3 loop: CASSSLGQSGGNTIYF. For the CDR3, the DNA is TGTGCCAGCAGCTCCCTTGGACAGTCCGGCGGAAACACCATATATTTT.

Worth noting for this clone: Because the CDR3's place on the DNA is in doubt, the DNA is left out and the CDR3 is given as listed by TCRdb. CDR3 amino acids: CVRSYVGAGARTEAFF. The gene calls are TRBV7-5 and TRBJ1-1; TRBD1 was called by the table and not checked on the DNA. TRBV7-5 is a known pseudogene. The CDR3 contains 16 residues when both ends are counted.

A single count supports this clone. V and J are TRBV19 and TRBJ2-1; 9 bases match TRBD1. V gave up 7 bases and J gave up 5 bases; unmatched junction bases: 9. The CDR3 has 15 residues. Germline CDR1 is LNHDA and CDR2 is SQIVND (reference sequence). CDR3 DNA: TGTGCCAGTACCACAGCCGGGACAGGGAACAATGAGCAGTTCTTC. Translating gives CASTTAGTGNNEQFF.

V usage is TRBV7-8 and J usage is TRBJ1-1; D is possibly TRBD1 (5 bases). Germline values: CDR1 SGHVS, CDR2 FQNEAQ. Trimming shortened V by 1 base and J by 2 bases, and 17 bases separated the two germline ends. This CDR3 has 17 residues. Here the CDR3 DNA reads TGTGCCAGCAGCTTAGGTAGATTGGGACTCACAAACACTGAAGCTTTCTTT. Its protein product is CASSLGRLGLTNTEAFF. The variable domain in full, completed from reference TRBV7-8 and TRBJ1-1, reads GAGVSQSPRYKVAKRGQDVALRCDPISGHVSLFWYQQALGQGPEFLTYFQNEAQLDKSGLPSDRFFAERPEGSVSTLKIQRTQQEDSAVYLCASSLGRLGLTNTEAFFGQGTRLTVV.

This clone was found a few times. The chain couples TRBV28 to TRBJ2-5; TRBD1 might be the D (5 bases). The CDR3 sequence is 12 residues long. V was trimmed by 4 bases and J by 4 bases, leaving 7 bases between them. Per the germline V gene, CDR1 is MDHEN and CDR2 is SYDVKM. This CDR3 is CASSSQGETQYF. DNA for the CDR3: TGTGCCAGCAGTTCCCAGGGAGAGACCCAGTACTTC.

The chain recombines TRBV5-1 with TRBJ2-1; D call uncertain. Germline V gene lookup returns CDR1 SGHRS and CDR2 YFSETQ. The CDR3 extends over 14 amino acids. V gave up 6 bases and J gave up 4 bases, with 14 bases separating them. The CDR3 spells CASTETNSYNEQFF. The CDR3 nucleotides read TGCGCCAGCACCGAAACCAACTCGTACAATGAGCAGTTCTTC.

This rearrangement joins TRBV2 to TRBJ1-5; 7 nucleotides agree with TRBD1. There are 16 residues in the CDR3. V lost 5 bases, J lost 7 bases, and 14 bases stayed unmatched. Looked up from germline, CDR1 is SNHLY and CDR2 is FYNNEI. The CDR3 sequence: CASSLLWRDSRQPQHF. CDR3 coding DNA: TGTGCCAGCAGTTTGTTGTGGCGGGACAGTCGGCAGCCCCAGCATTTT.

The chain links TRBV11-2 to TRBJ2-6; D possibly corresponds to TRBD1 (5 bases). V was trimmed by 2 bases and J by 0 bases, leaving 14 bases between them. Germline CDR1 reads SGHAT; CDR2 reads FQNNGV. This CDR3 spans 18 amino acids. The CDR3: CASSLLFPTDSGANVLTF. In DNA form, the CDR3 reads TGTGCCAGCAGCTTATTGTTCCCGACAGACTCTGGGGCCAACGTCCTGACTTTC. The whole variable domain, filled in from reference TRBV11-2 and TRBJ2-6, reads EAGVAQSPRYKIIEKRQSVAFWCNPISGHATLYWYQQILGQGPKLLIQFQNNGVVDDSQLPKDRFSAERLKGVDSTLKIQPAKLEDSAVYLCASSLLFPTDSGANVLTFGAGSRLTVL.

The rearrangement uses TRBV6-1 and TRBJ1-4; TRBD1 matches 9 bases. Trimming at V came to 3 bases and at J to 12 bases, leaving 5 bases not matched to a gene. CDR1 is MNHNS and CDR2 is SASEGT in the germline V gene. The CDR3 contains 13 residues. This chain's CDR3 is CASSEKGQGELFF. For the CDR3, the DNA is TGTGCCAGCAGTGAGAAGGGACAGGGCGAACTGTTTTTT.

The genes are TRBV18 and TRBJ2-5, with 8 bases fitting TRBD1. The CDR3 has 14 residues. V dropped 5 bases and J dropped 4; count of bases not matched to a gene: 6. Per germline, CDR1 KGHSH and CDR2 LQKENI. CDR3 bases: TGTGCCAGCTCATCGGGACAGGTGGGAGAGACCCAGTACTTC. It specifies CASSSGQVGETQYF.

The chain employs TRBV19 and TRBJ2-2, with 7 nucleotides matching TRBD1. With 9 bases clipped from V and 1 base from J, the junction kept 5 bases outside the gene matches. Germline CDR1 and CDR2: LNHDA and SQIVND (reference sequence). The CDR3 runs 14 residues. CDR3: CASTGQENTGELFF. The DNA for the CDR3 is TGTGCCAGCACAGGACAGGAGAACACCGGGGAGCTGTTTTTT.

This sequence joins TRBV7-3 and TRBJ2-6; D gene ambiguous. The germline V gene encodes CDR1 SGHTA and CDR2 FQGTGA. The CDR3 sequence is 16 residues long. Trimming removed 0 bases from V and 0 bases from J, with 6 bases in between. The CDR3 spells CASSLTPGSGANVLTF. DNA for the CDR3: TGTGCCAGCAGCTTAACGCCAGGCTCTGGGGCCAACGTCCTGACTTTC.

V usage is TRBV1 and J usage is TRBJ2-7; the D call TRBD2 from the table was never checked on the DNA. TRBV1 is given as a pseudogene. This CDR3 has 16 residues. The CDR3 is CTSSQVYSGSSYEQYF. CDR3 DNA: TGCACCAGCAGCCAAGTCTACAGTGGGAGCTCCTACGAGCAGTACTTC.

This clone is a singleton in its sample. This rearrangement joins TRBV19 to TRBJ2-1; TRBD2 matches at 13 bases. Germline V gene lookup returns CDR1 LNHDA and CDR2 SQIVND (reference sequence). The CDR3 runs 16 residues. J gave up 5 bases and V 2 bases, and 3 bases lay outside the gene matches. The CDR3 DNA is TGTGCCAGTAGTATACCAGGACTAGCGGGGGACAATGAGCAGTTCTTC. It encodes CASSIPGLAGDNEQFF.

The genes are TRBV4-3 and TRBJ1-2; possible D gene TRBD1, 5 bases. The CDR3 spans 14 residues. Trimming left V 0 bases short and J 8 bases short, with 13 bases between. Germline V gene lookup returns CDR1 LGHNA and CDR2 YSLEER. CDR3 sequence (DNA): TGCGCCAGCAGCCAAGAGGAGGGCGCAGGGGGCTACACCTTC. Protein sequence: CASSQEEGAGGYTF.

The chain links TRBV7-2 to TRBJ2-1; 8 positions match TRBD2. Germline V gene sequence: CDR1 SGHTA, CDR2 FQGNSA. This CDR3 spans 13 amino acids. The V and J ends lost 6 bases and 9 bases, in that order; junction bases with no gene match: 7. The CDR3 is CASRRTSLAEQFF. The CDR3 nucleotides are TGTGCCAGCAGGAGGACTAGCCTTGCTGAGCAGTTCTTC.

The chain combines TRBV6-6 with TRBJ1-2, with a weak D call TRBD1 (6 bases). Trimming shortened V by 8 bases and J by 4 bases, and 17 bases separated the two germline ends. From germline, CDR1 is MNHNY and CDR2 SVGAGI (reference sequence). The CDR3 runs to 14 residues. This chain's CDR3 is CASGGRNRVYGYTF. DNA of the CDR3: TGTGCCAGCGGGGGAAGGAACAGGGTCTATGGCTACACCTTC.

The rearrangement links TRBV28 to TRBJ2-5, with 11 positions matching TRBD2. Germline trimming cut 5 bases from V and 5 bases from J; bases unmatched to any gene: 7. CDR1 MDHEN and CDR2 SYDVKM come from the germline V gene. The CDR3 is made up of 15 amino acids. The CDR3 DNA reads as TGTGCCAGCAGTAGTAGCGGGGGGGCCGGGGAGACCCAGTACTTC. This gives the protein CASSSSGGAGETQYF.

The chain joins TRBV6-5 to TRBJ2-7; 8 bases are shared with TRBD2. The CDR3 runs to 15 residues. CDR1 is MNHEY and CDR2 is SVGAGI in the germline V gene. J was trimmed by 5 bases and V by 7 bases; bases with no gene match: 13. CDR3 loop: CASTDRQRGFDEQYF. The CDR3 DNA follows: TGTGCCAGCACCGACCGTCAGCGGGGGTTCGACGAGCAGTACTTC.

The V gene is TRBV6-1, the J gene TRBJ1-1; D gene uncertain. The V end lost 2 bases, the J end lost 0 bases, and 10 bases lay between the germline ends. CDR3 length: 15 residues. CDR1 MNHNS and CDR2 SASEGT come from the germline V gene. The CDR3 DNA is TGTGCCAGCAGTGAAAGGTACAGCATGAACACTGAAGCTTTCTTT. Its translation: CASSERYSMNTEAFF.

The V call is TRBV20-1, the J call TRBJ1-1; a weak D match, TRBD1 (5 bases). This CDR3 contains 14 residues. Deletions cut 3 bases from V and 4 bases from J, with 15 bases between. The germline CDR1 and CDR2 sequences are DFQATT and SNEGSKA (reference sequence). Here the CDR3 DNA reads TGCAGTGCTAGTGTTGGAGGGGTGGGCACTGAAGCTTTCTTT. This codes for CSASVGGVGTEAFF.

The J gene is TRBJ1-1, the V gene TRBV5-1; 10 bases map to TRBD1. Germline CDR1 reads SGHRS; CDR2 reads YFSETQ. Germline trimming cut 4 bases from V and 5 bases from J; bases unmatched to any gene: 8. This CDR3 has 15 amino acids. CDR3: CASSQGTGALTEAFF. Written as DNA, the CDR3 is TGCGCCAGCAGCCAAGGGACAGGGGCGCTGACTGAAGCTTTCTTT.